The 11 T cell receptor beta chains given below trace back to one sample, sequenced in a study of T cell changes during pregnancy in multiple sclerosis. Assay used: immunoSEQ multiplex PCR; TCRdb lists only in-frame clones, some missing. The sample lists about 24,000 clones; more than 85% were seen once. Sequencing was performed on CD4+ T cells from peripheral blood mononuclear cells, taken in the second trimester of pregnancy. The origin of the receptors is a female donor in good health, enrolled as a control in a pregnancy study.

This chain connects TRBV11-2 to TRBJ2-7, with D tentatively TRBD2 (6 bases). CDR1 SGHAT and CDR2 FQNNGV come from the germline V gene. Trimming cost V 0 bases and J 5 bases, with 23 bases left between them. CDR3 length equals 18 residues. The CDR3 protein is CASSLDPPSGWRGHEQYF. CDR3 in DNA: TGTGCCAGCAGCTTAGATCCCCCCTCAGGGTGGAGGGGCCACGAGCAGTACTTC. The full variable domain, in which reference TRBV11-2 and TRBJ2-7 provide the parts outside the CDR3, is EAGVAQSPRYKIIEKRQSVAFWCNPISGHATLYWYQQILGQGPKLLIQFQNNGVVDDSQLPKDRFSAERLKGVDSTLKIQPAKLEDSAVYLCASSLDPPSGWRGHEQYFGPGTRLTVT.

The rearrangement links TRBV5-5 to TRBJ1-5; D is uncertain. This CDR3 comprises 16 residues. Germline CDR1 and CDR2: SGHKS and YYEKEE (reference sequence). V was cut by 4 bases and J by 7 bases, with 21 bases left in between. CDR3 sequence reads: CASSAGRAGLGQPQHF. The CDR3 DNA is TGTGCCAGCAGCGCTGGAAGGGCCGGACTTGGGCAGCCCCAGCATTTT.

V gene TRBV6-5 combines with J gene TRBJ2-7; the D gene is possibly TRBD2 (5 bases). The CDR3 is made up of 14 amino acids. Germline V gene sequence: CDR1 MNHEY, CDR2 SVGAGI. The V end lost 3 bases, the J end lost 2 bases, and 11 bases lay between the germline ends. This CDR3 is CASSYEGMAYEQYF. The CDR3 bases are TGTGCCAGCAGTTATGAGGGTATGGCCTACGAGCAGTACTTC.

The chain joins TRBV4-1 to TRBJ2-1, with 11 bases aligning to TRBD2. This CDR3 region has 16 residues. V shed 5 bases, J shed 2 bases, and the junction held 5 bases outside the gene matches. Germline V CDR1 and CDR2: MGHRA, YSYEKL. CDR3 DNA: TGCGCCAGCAGCGCCCGACTAGCGGGGACCTACAATGAGCAGTTCTTC. It encodes CASSARLAGTYNEQFF.

This chain links TRBV5-4 with TRBJ1-1, with D possibly TRBD1 on 6 matching bases. Trimming pared 0 bases from V and 1 base from J, leaving 10 bases between. This CDR3 region has 15 residues. Germline CDR1 reads SGHNT; CDR2 reads YYREEE (reference sequence). CDR3 residues: CASSLETGTNTEAFF. In nucleotides, the CDR3 is TGTGCCAGCAGCTTGGAGACAGGAACGAACACTGAAGCTTTCTTT.

This rearrangement joins TRBV27 to TRBJ2-6; D possibly corresponds to TRBD1 (5 bases). Germline V CDR1 and CDR2: MNHEY, SMNVEV (reference sequence). V lost 6 bases and J lost 13, with 10 bases in between. The length of the CDR3 is 11 residues. The CDR3, as DNA: TGTGCCAGCAGGGGGCTAGGGGTCCTGACTTTC. It yields the protein CASRGLGVLTF.

The chain links TRBV30 to TRBJ2-1; 11 nucleotides align to TRBD2. V dropped 2 bases and J dropped 0; count of bases not matched to a gene: 15. The germline gives CDR1 GTSNPN, CDR2 SVGIG (reference sequence). This CDR3 is built from 20 residues. The CDR3 region is CAWSRAGLAGGSSSYNEQFF. CDR3 nucleotides: TGTGCCTGGAGTCGGGCGGGCCTAGCGGGAGGTTCAAGCTCCTACAATGAGCAGTTCTTC. Looking up the rest from reference TRBV30 and TRBJ2-1 gives the full variable domain: SQTIHQWPATLVQPVGSPLSLECTVEGTSNPNLYWYRQAAGRGLQLLFYSVGIGQISSEVPQNLSASRPQDRQFILSSKKLLLSDSGFYLCAWSRAGLAGGSSSYNEQFFGPGTRLTVL.

The J gene is TRBJ2-3, the V gene TRBV5-6; 11 bases match TRBD2. J gave up 1 base and V 3 bases, and 1 base lay outside the gene matches. The CDR3 has 15 amino acids. CDR1 and CDR2 from the germline V gene are SGHDT and YYEEEE. The CDR3 protein is CASSSSGGRTDTQYF. The CDR3 nucleotides are TGTGCCAGCAGCTCTAGCGGGGGGCGCACAGATACGCAGTATTTT. The full variable domain, with the rest looked up from reference TRBV5-6 and TRBJ2-3, is DAGVTQSPTHLIKTRGQQVTLRCSPKSGHDTVSWYQQALGQGPQFIFQYYEEEERQRGNFPDRFSGHQFPNYSSELNVNALLLGDSALYLCASSSSGGRTDTQYFGPGTRLTVL.

This clone was seen a few times. The chain couples TRBV6-5 to TRBJ2-7; 10 nucleotides align to TRBD1. J lost 3 bases, V lost 1 base, and 3 bases had no gene match. The CDR3 totals 15 residues. The germline CDR1 and CDR2 sequences are MNHEY and SVGAGI. CDR3 DNA: TGTGCCAGCAGTTACTTGGGGACAGGGGTCTACGAGCAGTACTTC. Amino acid sequence: CASSYLGTGVYEQYF.

This clone was picked up one time. V usage is TRBV7-9 and J usage is TRBJ1-6; a weak D match, TRBD1 (6 bases). Germline loops: CDR1 SEHNR, CDR2 FQNEAQ (reference sequence). CDR3 length: 14 residues. Trimming shortened V by 4 bases and J by 10 bases, and 14 bases separated the two germline ends. The CDR3 coding sequence is TGTGCCAGCAGCTCGACAGGAGATGGCTCACCCCTCCACTTT. The encoded protein is CASSSTGDGSPLHF.

This clone showed up just a few times. The rearrangement links TRBV6-1 to TRBJ1-1, with TRBD1 matching 9 bases. Trimming cost V 3 bases and J 11 bases; bases outside gene matches: 7. The CDR3 covers 13 residues. The germline V gene has CDR1 MNHNS and CDR2 SASEGT. The CDR3 DNA reads as TGTGCCAGCAGTGACCGACAGGGGGTGCGGGCTTTCTTT. It yields the protein CASSDRQGVRAFF.